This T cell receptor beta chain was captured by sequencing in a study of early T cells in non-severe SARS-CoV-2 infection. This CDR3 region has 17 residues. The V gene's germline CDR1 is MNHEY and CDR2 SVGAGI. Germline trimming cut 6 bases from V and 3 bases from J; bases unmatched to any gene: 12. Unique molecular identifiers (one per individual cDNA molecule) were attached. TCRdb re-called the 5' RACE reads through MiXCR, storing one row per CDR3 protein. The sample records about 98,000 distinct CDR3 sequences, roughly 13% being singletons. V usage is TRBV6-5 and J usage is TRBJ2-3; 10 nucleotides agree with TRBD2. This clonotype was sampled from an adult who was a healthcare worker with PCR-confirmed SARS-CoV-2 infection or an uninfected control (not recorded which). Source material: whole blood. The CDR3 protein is CASSSGMVAGGTDTQYF. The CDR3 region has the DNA TGTGCCAGCAGCTCGGGGATGGTAGCGGGAGGTACAGATACGCAGTATTTT.